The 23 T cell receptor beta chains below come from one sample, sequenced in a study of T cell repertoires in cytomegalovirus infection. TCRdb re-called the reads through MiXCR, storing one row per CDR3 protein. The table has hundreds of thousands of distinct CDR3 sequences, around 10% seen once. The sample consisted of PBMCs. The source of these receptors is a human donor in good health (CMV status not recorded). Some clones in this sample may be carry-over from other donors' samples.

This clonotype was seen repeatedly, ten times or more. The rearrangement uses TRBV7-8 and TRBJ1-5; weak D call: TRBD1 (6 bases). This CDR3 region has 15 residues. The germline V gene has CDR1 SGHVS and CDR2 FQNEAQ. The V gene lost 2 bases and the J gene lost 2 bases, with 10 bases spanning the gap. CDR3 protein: CASSLMGTRNQPQHF. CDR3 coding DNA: TGTGCCAGCAGCTTAATGGGGACACGCAATCAGCCCCAGCATTTT.

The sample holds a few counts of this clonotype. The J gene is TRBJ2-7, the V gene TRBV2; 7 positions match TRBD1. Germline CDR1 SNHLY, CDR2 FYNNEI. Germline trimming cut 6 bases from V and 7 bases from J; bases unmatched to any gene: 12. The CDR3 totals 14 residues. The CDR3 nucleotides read TGTGCCAGCAGAGAGACAGGGCCTCAGAAGGAGCAGTACTTC. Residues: CASRETGPQKEQYF.

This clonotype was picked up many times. The CDR3 spells CSANSGGGRSREQFF. In DNA, the CDR3 is TGCAGTGCTAATAGCGGGGGAGGCCGTAGTAGGGAGCAGTTCTTC. The chain uses TRBV20-1 and TRBJ2-1; TRBD2 agrees at 9 bases. In germline, CDR1 is DFQATT, CDR2 SNEGSKA (reference sequence). The V gene end was trimmed by 4 bases and the J gene end by 10 bases; junction bases not matched to a gene: 14. The CDR3 sequence is 15 residues long.

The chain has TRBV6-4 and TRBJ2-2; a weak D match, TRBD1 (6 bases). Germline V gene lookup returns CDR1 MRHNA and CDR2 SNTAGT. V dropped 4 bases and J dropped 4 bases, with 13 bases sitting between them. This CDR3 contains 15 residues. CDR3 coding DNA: TGTGCCAGCAGTGGTTCACAGGGATCCACCGGGGAGCTGTTTTTT. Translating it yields CASSGSQGSTGELFF.

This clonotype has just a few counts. CDR3 sequence: CASSSFGGPGQPQHF. Written as DNA, the CDR3 is TGTGCCAGCAGTTCTTTTGGGGGGCCAGGTCAGCCCCAGCATTTT. The rearrangement uses TRBV28 and TRBJ1-5, with TRBD1 as a possible D gene (6 bases). CDR1 is MDHEN, CDR2 SYDVKM, per germline. The CDR3 contains 15 residues. The V and J ends lost 4 bases and 6 bases respectively, with 16 bases between them.

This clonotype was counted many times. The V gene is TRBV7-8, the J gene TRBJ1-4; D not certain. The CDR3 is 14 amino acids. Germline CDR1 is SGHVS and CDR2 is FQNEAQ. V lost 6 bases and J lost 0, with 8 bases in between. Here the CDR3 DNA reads TGTGCCAGCAGTTTGGAACCAACTAATGAAAAACTGTTTTTT. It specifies CASSLEPTNEKLFF.

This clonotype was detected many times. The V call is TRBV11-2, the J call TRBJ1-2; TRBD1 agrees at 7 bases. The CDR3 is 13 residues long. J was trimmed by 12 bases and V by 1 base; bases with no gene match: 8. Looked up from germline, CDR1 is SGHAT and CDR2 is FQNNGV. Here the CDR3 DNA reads TGTGCCAGCAGCTTAGGCCGACAGGGATCGCACACCTTC. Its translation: CASSLGRQGSHTF.

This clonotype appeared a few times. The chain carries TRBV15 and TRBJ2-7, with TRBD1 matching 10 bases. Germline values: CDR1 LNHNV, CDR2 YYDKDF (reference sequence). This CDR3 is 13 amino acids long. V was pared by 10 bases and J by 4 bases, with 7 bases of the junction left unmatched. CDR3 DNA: TGTGCCAACCAACGACAGGGGGCTTACGAGCAGTACGTC. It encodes CANQRQGAYEQYV.

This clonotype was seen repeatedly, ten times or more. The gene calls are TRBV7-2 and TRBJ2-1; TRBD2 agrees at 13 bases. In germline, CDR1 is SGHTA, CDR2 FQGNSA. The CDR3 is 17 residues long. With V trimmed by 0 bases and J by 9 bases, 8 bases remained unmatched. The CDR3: CASSLAQLAGGFGEQFF. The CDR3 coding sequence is TGTGCCAGCAGCTTAGCGCAACTAGCGGGGGGGTTTGGTGAGCAGTTCTTC.

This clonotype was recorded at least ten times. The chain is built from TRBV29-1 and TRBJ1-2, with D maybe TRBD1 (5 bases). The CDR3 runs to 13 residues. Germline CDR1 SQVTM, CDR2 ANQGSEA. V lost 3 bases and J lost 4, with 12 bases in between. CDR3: CSVEGRVSYGYTF. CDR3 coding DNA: TGCAGCGTTGAGGGCAGGGTGTCCTATGGCTACACCTTC.

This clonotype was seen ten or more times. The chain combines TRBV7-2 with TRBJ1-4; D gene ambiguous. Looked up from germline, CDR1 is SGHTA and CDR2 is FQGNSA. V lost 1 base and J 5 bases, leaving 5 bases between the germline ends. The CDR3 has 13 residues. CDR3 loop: CASSLDPNEKLFF. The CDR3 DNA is TGTGCCAGCAGCTTAGACCCAAATGAAAAACTGTTTTTT.

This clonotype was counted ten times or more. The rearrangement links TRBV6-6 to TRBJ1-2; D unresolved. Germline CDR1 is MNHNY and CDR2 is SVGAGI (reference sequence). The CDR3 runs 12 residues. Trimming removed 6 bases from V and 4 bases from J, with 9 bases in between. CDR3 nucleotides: TGTGCCAGCAGGAACGTGGGCTATGGCTACACCTTC. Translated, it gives CASRNVGYGYTF.

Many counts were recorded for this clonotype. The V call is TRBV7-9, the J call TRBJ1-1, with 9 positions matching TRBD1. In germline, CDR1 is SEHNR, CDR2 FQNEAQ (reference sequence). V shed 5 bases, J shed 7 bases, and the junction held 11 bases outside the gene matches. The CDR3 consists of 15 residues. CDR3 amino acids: CASSLGQGTGGEAFF. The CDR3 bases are TGTGCCAGCAGCCTCGGACAGGGGACCGGGGGTGAAGCTTTCTTT.

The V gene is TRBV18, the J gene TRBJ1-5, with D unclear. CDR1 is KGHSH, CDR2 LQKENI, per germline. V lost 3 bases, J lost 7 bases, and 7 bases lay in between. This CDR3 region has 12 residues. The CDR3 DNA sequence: TGTGCCAGCTCACCCGGCCAACAGCCCCAGCATTTT. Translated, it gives CASSPGQQPQHF.

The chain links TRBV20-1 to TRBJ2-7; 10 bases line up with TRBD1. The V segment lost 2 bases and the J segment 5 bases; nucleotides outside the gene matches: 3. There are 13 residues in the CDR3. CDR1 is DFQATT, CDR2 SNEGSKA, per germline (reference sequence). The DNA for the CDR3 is TGCAGTGCTAGATGGACAGGGGGAGACGAGCAGTACTTC. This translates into CSARWTGGDEQYF.

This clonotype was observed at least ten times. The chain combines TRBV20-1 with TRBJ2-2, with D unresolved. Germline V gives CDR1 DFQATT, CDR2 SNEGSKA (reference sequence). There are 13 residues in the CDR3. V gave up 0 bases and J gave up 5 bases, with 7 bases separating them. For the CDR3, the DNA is TGCAGTGCTAGAGATAGTAGGACCGGGGAGCTGTTTTTT. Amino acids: CSARDSRTGELFF.

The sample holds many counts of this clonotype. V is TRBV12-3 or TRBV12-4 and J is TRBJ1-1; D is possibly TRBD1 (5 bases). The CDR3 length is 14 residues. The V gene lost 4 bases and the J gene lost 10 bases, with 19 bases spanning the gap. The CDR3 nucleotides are TGTGCCAGCAGTTATGGCGGGACGTTCAACCCAGCTTTCTTT. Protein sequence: CASSYGGTFNPAFF.

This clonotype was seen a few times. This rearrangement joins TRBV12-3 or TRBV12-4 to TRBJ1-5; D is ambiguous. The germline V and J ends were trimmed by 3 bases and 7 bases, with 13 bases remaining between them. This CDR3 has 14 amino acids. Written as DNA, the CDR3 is TGTGCCAGCAGTTTGGAGGAGAACCAACAGCCCCAGCATTTT. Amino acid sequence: CASSLEENQQPQHF.

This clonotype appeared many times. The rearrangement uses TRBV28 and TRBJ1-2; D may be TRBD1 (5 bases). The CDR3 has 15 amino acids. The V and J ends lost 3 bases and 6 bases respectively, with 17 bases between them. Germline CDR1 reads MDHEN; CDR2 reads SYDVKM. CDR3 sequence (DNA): TGTGCCAGCAGTTTTGGGGGTCTCCGGACACATGGCTACACCTTC. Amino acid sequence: CASSFGGLRTHGYTF.

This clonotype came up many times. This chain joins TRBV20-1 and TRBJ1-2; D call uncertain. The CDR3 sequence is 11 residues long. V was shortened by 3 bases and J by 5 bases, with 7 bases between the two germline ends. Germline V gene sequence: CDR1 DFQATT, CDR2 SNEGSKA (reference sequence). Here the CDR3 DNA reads TGCAGTGCTAGGTACAGTTATGGCTACACCTTC. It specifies CSARYSYGYTF.

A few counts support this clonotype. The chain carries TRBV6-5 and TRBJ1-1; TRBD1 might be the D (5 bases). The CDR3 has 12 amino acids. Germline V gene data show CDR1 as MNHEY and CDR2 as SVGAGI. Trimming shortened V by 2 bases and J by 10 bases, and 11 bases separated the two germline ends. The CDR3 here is CASSYRGNRAFF. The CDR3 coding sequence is TGTGCCAGCAGTTACAGGGGTAATAGAGCTTTCTTT.

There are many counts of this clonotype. CDR3 sequence reads: CASSPPRTSYNEQFF. The CDR3 DNA reads as TGCGCCAGCAGCCCCCCTCGGACTTCCTACAATGAGCAGTTCTTC. V gene TRBV5-1 combines with J gene TRBJ2-1; TRBD2 is a possible D gene (5 bases). V was clipped by 4 bases and J by 1 base, with 12 bases between them. Germline V gene lookup returns CDR1 SGHRS and CDR2 YFSETQ. This CDR3 is built from 15 residues.

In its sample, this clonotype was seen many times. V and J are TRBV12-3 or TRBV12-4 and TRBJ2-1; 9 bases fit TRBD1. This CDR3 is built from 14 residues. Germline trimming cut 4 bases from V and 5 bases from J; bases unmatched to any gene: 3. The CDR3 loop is CASSWTGADNEQFF. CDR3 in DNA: TGTGCCAGCAGTTGGACAGGGGCGGACAATGAGCAGTTCTTC.